This entry is about one TCR beta chain. What antigen it recognizes has not been identified. Base qualities are not at hand, and no much larger clone is one base apart. RNA was extracted using the RNeasy kit, and roughly 0.45 to 1 microgram was reverse transcribed with random hexamers. The immunoSEQ multiplex PCR assay, which covers 54 Vbeta and 13 Jbeta segments, was used to amplify TCR beta CDR3 regions. To correct PCR amplification bias, a synthetic template baseline was used for both primer optimization and computational correction. As for how the authors treated the data: Reads were annotated to V, D and J genes per IMGT and analyzed with immunoSEQ Analyzer, keeping only productive sequences. To calculate clonality, Shannon entropy was normalized by log2 of the number of productive unique sequences and then subtracted from one. For each patient and control, public and private clones were evaluated among the 100 most prevalent clones. Clones were defined as Susac-specific if absent from the healthy and MS cohorts, from more than 900 published viral clones and from other ImmuneACCESS disease sequences. The public sequencing data were trimmed at Q25 with fastp and processed into clonotypes with MiXCR by TCRdb, which kept only in-frame beta chains. Every distinct CDR3 protein forms one entry, paired with its most common genes and DNA. The V and J calls come from TCRdb's annotation, not from the publication. The sample contains about 150,000 distinct CDR3 sequences, approximately 93% of them found a single time. The ten most abundant clones make up just over 0.2% of the sample.

This sample is drawn from a study of CD8 T cells in Susac syndrome (dated by TCRdb to about 2019). As for the study more broadly: Repertoire sequencing was used to test whether CD8+ T cell activation and differentiation in Susac syndrome was antigen driven. Clonality of the CD8+ T cell repertoire was compared between about a dozen healthy donors, about 14 Susac syndrome patients and 15 or so multiple sclerosis patients.

General conclusions and limits of the study: The number of individuals in the TCR sequencing and HLA analysis was recognized as being relatively small.

V is shortened by 3 bases, J by 5 bases, and the region joining them spans 13 bases. The CDR3, from cysteine to phenylalanine, totals 14 residues. Left in the record is the CDR3 DNA by itself, 42 bases read in frame from the first base. Peripheral blood CD8+ and CD4+ T cells from healthy donors, Susac syndrome patients and multiple sclerosis patients were profiled by high-throughput TCR beta sequencing. Treatment-naive patients with stable or active relapsing-remitting disease fulfilling revised McDonald criteria were used as multiple sclerosis controls. Bulk CD8+ and CD4+ T cells were purified by magnetic negative isolation, while CD8+ TEMRA cells were enriched using FACS. Blood was collected in EDTA tubes and processed within 24 hours, with PBMCs isolated through density gradient centrifugation. PBMCs intended for TCR sequencing were frozen in liquid nitrogen and were later thawed in a 37 degrees C water bath. The sorted or isolated CD4+, CD8+ and CD8+ TEMRA cells reached a purity of at least 90%.

The sample was CD8+ T cells from PBMCs. This TCR was recovered from a human donor with multiple sclerosis. The rearranged segments are TRBV12-3 or TRBV12-4 and TRBJ1-2; the D gene identity is not certain. In nucleotides, the sequence is TGTGCCAGCAGTTTGGCAGCCAACCCTTATGGCTACACCTTC. Translated, this is CASSLAANPYGYTF.